This entry features one T cell receptor beta chain sequence. Its antigen is not known. The data stem from a study of cytomegalovirus exposure and HLA in healthy donors. Study information: Caucasian-associated ancestry cluster membership applied to just over 80% of nearly 400 genotyped donors.

Whole-study findings and limits: In a later analysis, TCR beta V- and J-gene trimming was associated with a missense DCLRE1C variant. Among the sequence variants, a highly shared cluster was likely an artifact of sequencing.

The PCR contained 60 Vbeta and 13 Jbeta primers. Here immunoSEQ multiplex PCR was the method, and the copy in TCRdb shows in-frame clones only, minus some. The table records around 90,000 clones, more than 55% of them present only once. Donors counted as nominally healthy when sampled, yet unrecorded immune exposures were likely. CDR3 length: 16 amino acids. From germline, CDR1 is MNHEY and CDR2 SVGAGI. The trim removed 0 bases at V and 4 bases at J, leaving 6 bases unmatched. The TCR originated in a woman between 50 and 59 years old in good health and CMV-seropositive. The sequenced sample consisted of PBMCs. The chain employs TRBV6-5 and TRBJ2-5; 9 nucleotides match TRBD1. The CDR3 spells CASSYSDRGQSETQYF. The DNA of the CDR3 is TGTGCCAGCAGTTACTCGGACAGGGGACAGTCAGAGACCCAGTACTTC.